This entry lists 23 T cell receptor beta chains sequenced from one sample in a study of shared clonotypes between healthy human individuals (dated by TCRdb to 2018 to 2021). Receptor libraries were prepared by the immunoSEQ multiplex PCR assay. Here the immuneACCESS table is served through TCRdb, limited to in-frame sequences with V and J called. Missing clones are a known gap in these copies; in checked studies unresolved V genes cover under half, and the rest lacks a known reason. A total of fewer than 600,000 clones appear in this sample, 75% to 85% of them only once. Of the sample, roughly an eighth falls within the top ten clones. Sequencing was carried out using PBMCs. The receptors derive from a woman aged 40-49 years in good health. Some clones in this sample may be carry-over from other donors' samples.

The chain couples TRBV7-9 to TRBJ2-7; no clear D gene. Germline CDR1 is SEHNR and CDR2 is FQNEAQ (reference sequence). This CDR3 contains 13 residues. V lost 1 base, J lost 6 bases, and 10 bases lay in between. The CDR3: CASSLEILGEQYF. In nucleotides, the CDR3 is TGTGCCAGCAGCTTAGAAATCCTCGGCGAGCAGTACTTC.

A single count supports this clone. V and J are TRBV6-5 and TRBJ2-2; a weak D match, TRBD2 (6 bases). V lost 6 bases, J lost 1 base, and 9 bases lay in between. This CDR3 is 14 amino acids long. Germline V gene sequence: CDR1 MNHEY, CDR2 SVGAGI. CDR3: CASSSGVNTGELFF. The CDR3 DNA sequence: TGTGCCAGCAGCTCGGGGGTGAACACCGGGGAGCTGTTTTTT.

Only one count was recorded for this clone. The chain recombines TRBV7-2 with TRBJ2-5; D might be TRBD2 (5 bases). V was trimmed by 5 bases and J by 7 bases, leaving 11 bases between them. In germline, CDR1 is SGHTA, CDR2 FQGNSA. The CDR3 runs 12 residues. This CDR3 reads CASSPWERTQYF. In DNA, the CDR3 is TGTGCCAGCAGCCCCTGGGAGAGGACCCAGTACTTC.

The chain employs TRBV27 and TRBJ2-7, with no clear D. The CDR3 is 15 amino acids. Trimming pared 5 bases from V and 0 bases from J, leaving 14 bases between. The germline V gene has CDR1 MNHEY and CDR2 SMNVEV (reference sequence). For the CDR3, the DNA is TGTGCCAGCAGTGAAAGAGCGACAAGCTCCTACGAGCAGTACTTC. Translation gives CASSERATSSYEQYF.

The chain recombines TRBV7-8 with TRBJ2-1; 7 nucleotides agree with TRBD1. The CDR3 totals 16 residues. After removal of 2 bases from V and 8 bases from J, the junction contained 12 bases not matched to a gene. The germline CDR1 and CDR2 sequences are SGHVS and FQNEAQ. CDR3: CASSLLSGRGWHEQFF. The CDR3, as DNA: TGTGCCAGCAGCTTACTCTCAGGCAGGGGGTGGCATGAGCAGTTCTTC.

This clone was picked up one time. The rearrangement uses TRBV9 and TRBJ2-3; possible D gene TRBD2, 6 bases. Trimming shortened V by 0 bases and J by 2 bases, and 13 bases separated the two germline ends. The CDR3 loop spans 16 amino acids. The V gene's germline CDR1 is SGDLS and CDR2 YYNGEE. The CDR3 nucleotides read TGTGCCAGCAGCGTAGGGGGGAGGTCTGACACAGATACGCAGTATTTT. Protein product: CASSVGGRSDTDTQYF.

This chain links TRBV25-1 with TRBJ2-7; possible D gene TRBD1, 5 bases. V gave up 2 bases and J gave up 5 bases, with 16 bases separating them. The V gene's germline CDR1 is MGHDK and CDR2 SYGVNS. CDR3 length: 15 amino acids. The CDR3 protein is CASSETGSRVHEQYF. The CDR3 DNA reads TGTGCCAGCAGTGAAACAGGCTCCAGGGTCCACGAGCAGTACTTC.

The chain carries TRBV7-3 and TRBJ2-5; D not resolved. The CDR3 is made up of 15 amino acids. The V gene lost 5 bases and the J gene lost 2 bases, with 15 bases spanning the gap. Per the germline V gene, CDR1 is SGHTA and CDR2 is FQGTGA. CDR3 nucleotides: TGTGCCAGCAGCCTACCGGACGGACCTCAAGAGACCCAGTACTTC. It specifies CASSLPDGPQETQYF.

The chain couples TRBV18 to TRBJ2-5; D possibly corresponds to TRBD2 (6 bases). The germline gives CDR1 KGHSH, CDR2 LQKENI. The CDR3 is 12 residues long. Trimming stripped 8 bases from V and 3 bases from J, with 10 bases between. The DNA for the CDR3 is TGTGCCAGCACGGGACTGGAAGAGACCCAGTACTTC. Its protein product is CASTGLEETQYF. The full variable domain, completed using reference TRBV18 and TRBJ2-5, is NAGVMQNPRHLVRRRGQEARLRCSPMKGHSHVYWYRQLPEEGLKFMVYLQKENIIDESGMPKERFSAEFPKEGPSILRIQQVVRGDSAAYFCASTGLEETQYFGPGTRLLVL.

The chain carries TRBV27 and TRBJ1-5; D is uncertain. CDR1 and CDR2 (germline): MNHEY, SMNVEV (reference sequence). The V gene lost 5 bases and the J gene lost 2 bases, with 19 bases spanning the gap. This CDR3 is 17 amino acids long. Written as DNA, the CDR3 is TGTGCCAGCAGTCCCCGAGCAGCTCCGACTCGCAATCAGCCCCAGCATTTT. Encoded protein: CASSPRAAPTRNQPQHF.

The rearrangement uses TRBV2 and TRBJ2-2, with D tentatively TRBD2 (6 bases). Germline CDR1 reads SNHLY; CDR2 reads FYNNEI. This CDR3 spans 15 amino acids. V was pared by 6 bases and J by 7 bases, with 18 bases between. Here the CDR3 reads CASRVRDAIFGELFF. CDR3 DNA: TGTGCCAGCAGGGTGCGGGACGCGATCTTCGGGGAGCTGTTTTTT.

As concerns this clone: This sequence may be a read error, since a much larger clone differs from it by one base. The sample carries other DNA sequences with the same CDR3. The rearrangement links TRBV4-2 to TRBJ2-3; perhaps D is TRBD1 or TRBD2 (5 bases each). Trimming took off 2 bases at V and 6 bases at J, with 15 bases between the two ends. The CDR3 runs to 15 residues. Germline CDR1 and CDR2: LGHNA and YNFKEQ. The CDR3 DNA follows: TGTGCCAGCAGCCAAAATCCCGGGACCCCGGATACGCAGTATTTT. Translating it yields CASSQNPGTPDTQYF.

The chain employs TRBV7-3 and TRBJ2-1, with D unclear. Germline V gene data show CDR1 as SGHTA and CDR2 as FQGTGA. Deletions cut 4 bases from V and 0 bases from J, with 7 bases between. The length of the CDR3 is 14 residues. The chain's CDR3 is CASSSMSSYNEQFF. CDR3 DNA: TGTGCCAGCAGCTCTATGAGCTCCTACAATGAGCAGTTCTTC.

The chain carries TRBV28 and TRBJ1-5; tentative D call: TRBD1 (5 bases). Trimming pared 8 bases from V and 4 bases from J, leaving 21 bases between. Germline assignment: CDR1 MDHEN and CDR2 SYDVKM. The CDR3 extends over 16 amino acids. The CDR3 nucleotides read TGTGCCAGCGGGCGGGGAGAGCTGGGGCGAAATCAGCCCCAGCATTTT. It yields the protein CASGRGELGRNQPQHF.

The chain carries TRBV4-3 and TRBJ1-4; 7 bases are a match to TRBD1. CDR3 size: 15 residues. The germline V gene encodes CDR1 LGHNA and CDR2 YSLEER. Trimming removed 3 bases from V and 5 bases from J; junction bases left unmatched: 6. CDR3 sequence: CASSQTGTVNEKLFF. The CDR3 DNA is TGCGCCAGCAGCCAGACCGGGACAGTCAATGAAAAACTGTTTTTT.

This chain uses TRBV7-8 with TRBJ2-5, with 10 bases fitting TRBD2. Germline CDR1 and CDR2: SGHVS and FQNEAQ. The CDR3 totals 18 residues. The ends lost 5 bases at V and 2 bases at J; junction bases unmatched: 14. Written as DNA, the CDR3 is TGTGCCAGCAGCCCCCGTACTAGCGGGGCAGGGGGGCAAGAGACCCAGTACTTC. Encoded protein: CASSPRTSGAGGQETQYF. The entire variable domain, with the rest obtained from reference TRBV7-8 and TRBJ2-5, is as follows: GAGVSQSPRYKVAKRGQDVALRCDPISGHVSLFWYQQALGQGPEFLTYFQNEAQLDKSGLPSDRFFAERPEGSVSTLKIQRTQQEDSAVYLCASSPRTSGAGGQETQYFGPGTRLLVL.

The V and J genes are TRBV6-5 and TRBJ2-3; D is undetermined. This CDR3 has 14 residues. The germline V gene has CDR1 MNHEY and CDR2 SVGAGI. Trimming removed 1 base from V and 4 bases from J, with 9 bases in between. CDR3 bases: TGTGCCAGCAGTTACTTCAGGTCCCCAGATACGCAGTATTTT. Its translation: CASSYFRSPDTQYF.

J is TRBJ2-7 and V is TRBV19, with D unresolved. The CDR3 consists of 14 residues. V was clipped by 7 bases and J by 5 bases, with 18 bases between them. Per germline, CDR1 LNHDA and CDR2 SQIVND (reference sequence). CDR3 in amino acids: CASNLSPGAHEQYF. As DNA, the CDR3 is TGTGCCAGTAACCTCTCGCCGGGTGCGCACGAGCAGTACTTC.

The V and J genes are TRBV4-1 and TRBJ2-1; D unresolved. V lost 3 bases and J lost 5, with 11 bases in between. The germline CDR1 and CDR2 sequences are MGHRA and YSYEKL. The CDR3 is made up of 14 amino acids. The CDR3 bases are TGCGCCAGCAGCCAGGTCGCCAAGAACAATGAGCAGTTCTTC. Encoded protein: CASSQVAKNNEQFF.

V and J are TRBV6-4 and TRBJ1-5; a possible D gene is TRBD1 (5 bases). Germline V lookup: CDR1 MRHNA, CDR2 SNTAGT. Trimming cost V 9 bases and J 3 bases, with 21 bases left between them. The CDR3 runs 16 residues. As DNA, the CDR3 is TGTGCCAGACCCTCGGGCGAGGGGCAGCTCAATCAGCCCCAGCATTTT. As protein: CARPSGEGQLNQPQHF.

V is TRBV2 and J is TRBJ1-2, with 9 bases aligning to TRBD1. V was clipped by 2 bases and J by 8 bases; unmatched bases: 6. Germline V gene lookup returns CDR1 SNHLY and CDR2 FYNNEI. The length of the CDR3 is 14 residues. The CDR3 loop is CASSELGQGYGYTF. The DNA of the CDR3 is TGTGCCAGCAGTGAATTGGGACAGGGATACGGCTACACCTTC.

The gene calls are TRBV23-1 and TRBJ1-3; D gene uncertain. TRBV23-1 has ORF status, its function being uncertain. There are 16 residues in the CDR3. The ends were cut back, 4 bases at V and 0 bases at J, with 13 bases in the middle. In DNA, the CDR3 is TGCGCCAGCAGTCCCTCTGGGGAGTCCTCTGGAAACACCATATATTTT. Its translation is CASSPSGESSGNTIYF.

A word on this clone: This sample includes further DNA sequences coding for the same CDR3. CDR3 loop: CASSPTGSSYEQYF. The CDR3 coding sequence is TGTGCCAGCTCACCCACCGGGAGCTCCTACGAGCAGTACTTC. This rearrangement joins TRBV18 to TRBJ2-7, with D perhaps matching TRBD2 (6 bases). Germline lookup yields CDR1 KGHSH and CDR2 LQKENI. This CDR3 region has 14 residues. Between the trimmed V and J ends, which lost 3 bases and 0 bases, there was a span of 9 bases. The full variable domain, its missing parts supplied by reference TRBV18 and TRBJ2-7, is NAGVMQNPRHLVRRRGQEARLRCSPMKGHSHVYWYRQLPEEGLKFMVYLQKENIIDESGMPKERFSAEFPKEGPSILRIQQVVRGDSAAYFCASSPTGSSYEQYFGPGTRLTVT.